This T cell receptor beta chain was sequenced during a study of radiotherapy plus CTLA-4 blockade in lung cancer (dated by TCRdb to between 2017 and 2018). Looking at the study overall: Objective responses occurred in around 20% of enrolled patients, and around 30% achieved disease control. What the work shows at the level of the full study, not this receptor alone: The strongest predictors of response, as reported, were early dynamic changes in blood T cell clones along with a rise in serum interferon-beta after radiation. After treatment with radiotherapy and ipilimumab, TCR clones that originated in tumors expanded in peripheral blood.

In this study, focal radiation therapy paired with CTLA-4 blockade (ipilimumab) was tested in patients who had chemo-refractory metastatic non-small-cell lung cancer. Its CDR3 holds 15 amino acids, cysteine through phenylalanine. Left in the record is the CDR3 DNA by itself, 45 bases read in frame from the first base. The germline V gene gives CDR1 as SGHRS and CDR2 as YFSETQ. V is reduced by 4 bases and J by 4 bases, leaving a spacing of 17 bases between them. The method was the immunoSEQ multiplex PCR assay. This immuneACCESS table, as held by TCRdb, lists in-frame sequences with V and J called but not all clones. Of the missing ones, under half trace to an unresolved V gene in checked studies; the others have no known cause. The sample contains around 70,000 clones, approximately 82% of them found a single time. The ten largest clones represent 4% to 5% of the sample. This clone occurred once. Its cognate antigen has yet to be identified. The record has no base qualities; no much larger clone is one base away.

The sequencing here drew on peripheral blood, taken from a patient treated with radiotherapy plus ipilimumab. This clonotype originated in a human donor with non-small cell lung cancer who had a partial response to radiotherapy plus ipilimumab. The chain employs TRBV5-1 and TRBJ1-2, and the D gene may be TRBD1, 5 bases matching. The DNA is TGCGCCAGCAGCCCCCCCGGGACTTGGGGCTATGGCTACACCTTC. It codes for CASSPPGTWGYGYTF.